Listed below are T cell receptor beta chains from one sample, sequenced in a study of blood T cell repertoires in COVID-19. The data were produced by immunoSEQ multiplex PCR, yet TCRdb's version contains in-frame clones alone and is incomplete. In the table there are 170,000 or so clones, around four fifths of which are singletons. Material for sequencing was peripheral blood. These TCRs come from a woman aged 55 to 70 with acute or convalescent COVID-19. CDR3s include the opening cysteine and the closing phenylalanine or tryptophan. D genes are given only for firm matches. Expanded clones are given a class, and other clones once, few, many or no size at all.

j_gene | abundance | v_gene | d_gene | CDR3nt | CDR3aa
TRBJ2-3 | - | TRBV7-2 | TRBD1 | TGTGCCAGCAGCGTGAGACAGGGAGATACGCAGTATTTT | CASSVRQGDTQYF
TRBJ1-2 | - | TRBV29-1 | - | TGCAGCCCCGGTGGGGAGTTCTTC | CSPGGEFF
TRBJ1-6 | - | TRBV6-5 | - | TGTGCCAGCCGGGGGGGGTATAATTCACCCCTCCACTTT | CASRGGYNSPLHF
TRBJ1-4 | - | TRBV11-2 | - | TGTGCCAGCAGCTCTCCTAGTGAAAAACTGTTTTTT | CASSSPSEKLFF
TRBJ2-5 | few | TRBV7-2 | - | TGTGCCAGCAGCCCAGAGGTAGCGGAGCAAGAGACCCAGTACTTC | CASSPEVAEQETQYF
TRBJ1-4 | - | TRBV27 | - | TGTGCCAGCAGTTCAATCCTCGGACTCACTAATGAAAAACTGTTTTTT | CASSSILGLTNEKLFF
TRBJ1-2 | once | TRBV9 | TRBD1 | TGTGCCAGCAGCGCCTTCCGACAGGGGGCAATTGGCTACACCTTC | CASSAFRQGAIGYTF
TRBJ1-3 | - | TRBV5-4 | - | TGTGCCAGCAGCTTGCAGGTTGGAAACACCATATATTTT | CASSLQVGNTIYF
TRBJ1-2 | - | TRBV7-9 | - | TGTGCCAGCAGCTTGGACAGTCAAGGGCCTGGCTACACCTTC | CASSLDSQGPGYTF
TRBJ1-1 | - | TRBV18 | TRBD1 | TGTGCCAGCTCACTATACAGGGGTACGAACACTGAAGCTTTCTTT | CASSLYRGTNTEAFF
TRBJ1-1 | - | TRBV10-3 | - | TGTGCCACAGCTTTTGCCGGGATCGTCGGCGGGAACACTGAAGCTTTCTTT | CATAFAGIVGGNTEAFF
TRBJ2-5 | - | TRBV20-1 | - | TGCAGTGCTACAACCTCGGGGACCCAGTACTTC | CSATTSGTQYF
TRBJ2-7 | - | TRBV24-1 | TRBD1 | TGTGCCACCAGTGATCCGGGACAGCCCTACGAGCAGTACTTC | CATSDPGQPYEQYF